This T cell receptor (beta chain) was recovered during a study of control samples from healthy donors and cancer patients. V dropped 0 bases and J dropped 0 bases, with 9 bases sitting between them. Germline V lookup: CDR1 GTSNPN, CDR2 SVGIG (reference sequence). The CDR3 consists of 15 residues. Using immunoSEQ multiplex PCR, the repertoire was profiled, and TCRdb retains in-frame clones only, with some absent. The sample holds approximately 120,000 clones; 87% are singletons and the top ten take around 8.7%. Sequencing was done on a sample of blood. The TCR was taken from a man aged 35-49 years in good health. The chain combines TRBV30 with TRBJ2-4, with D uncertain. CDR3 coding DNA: TGTGCCTGGAGTGTCGGGCGAGGAGCCAAAAACATTCAGTACTTC. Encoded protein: CAWSVGRGAKNIQYF.